This TCR beta chain stems from a study of blood T cell repertoires in COVID-19. On the study more broadly: T cells, B-cell-depleted T cells, or PBMCs provided the cDNA or gDNA that served as material.

All enrollees were roughly 18 to 90 years old and from about two dozen US areas. The study assigned cohorts using participant-reported clinical history. Those designated as exposed participants met a COVID-19 case within 2 weeks before study entry. The length of the CDR3 is 13 residues. In germline, CDR1 is LNHDA, CDR2 SQIVND (reference sequence). V was clipped by 8 bases and J by 6 bases, with 11 bases between them. Clones were sequenced by immunoSEQ multiplex PCR, and TCRdb holds only the in-frame ones, with some missing. Among roughly 250,000 clones listed, about four fifths were seen once. J is TRBJ1-6 and V is TRBV19; tentative D call: TRBD1 (5 bases). Input material: PBMCs or T cells enriched from blood (not recorded which). The sequence was obtained from a woman aged 35 to 49 who had been exposed to COVID-19. This CDR3 reads CASGATPNSPLHF. As DNA, the CDR3 is TGTGCCAGTGGGGCGACACCTAATTCACCCCTCCACTTT.